The 16 T cell receptor beta chains listed next were all sequenced from one sample in a study of blood T cell repertoires in COVID-19. Sequencing used immunoSEQ multiplex PCR; TCRdb keeps in-frame clones, though not all of them. The repertoire consists of around 120,000 clones, with nearly 90% occurring once and the leading ten covering 3.5% to 4.5%. The sequenced sample was peripheral blood. These TCRs come from a woman aged 55 to 70 with COVID-19, enrolled during active disease.

This sequence joins TRBV7-3 and TRBJ2-7; maybe TRBD2 (6 bases). The V end was cut by 5 bases, the J end by 5 bases, with 16 bases between. The CDR3 covers 14 residues. CDR1 and CDR2 from the germline V gene are SGHTA and FQGTGA. Here the CDR3 DNA reads TGTGCCAGCAGCCGCCGGGGCGGGACCGACGAGCAGTACTTC. Protein: CASSRRGGTDEQYF.

The chain recombines TRBV6-2 or TRBV6-3 with TRBJ1-2; D perhaps matches TRBD1 (5 bases). The CDR3 totals 13 residues. The germline CDR1 and CDR2 sequences are MNHEY and SVGEGT. V lost 2 bases, J lost 2 bases, and 6 bases lay in between. DNA for the CDR3: TGTGCCAGCAGTTACAGACAGAACTATGGCTACACCTTC. It specifies CASSYRQNYGYTF.

The J gene is TRBJ1-2, the V gene TRBV9, with D maybe TRBD1 (5 bases). Between the trimmed V and J ends, which lost 3 bases and 4 bases, there was a span of 16 bases. CDR3 length: 15 amino acids. CDR1 is SGDLS and CDR2 is YYNGEE in the germline V gene. The DNA for the CDR3 is TGTGCCAGCAGCGACCCCCCGGACGGGGGCTATGGCTACACCTTC. This translates into CASSDPPDGGYGYTF.

This clone was recorded once. The chain is built from TRBV4-1 and TRBJ1-2; D unclear. Trimming removed 1 base at V and 7 bases at J, with 4 bases between. Germline CDR1 and CDR2: MGHRA and YSYEKL. CDR3 length equals 11 residues. In DNA, the CDR3 is TGCGCCAGCAGCCAAGGGCTTGGCTACACCTTC. This codes for CASSQGLGYTF.

This clone was counted only a few times. The chain employs TRBV6-1 and TRBJ1-6, with D unresolved. CDR3 size: 14 residues. V was cut by 0 bases and J by 7 bases, with 7 bases left in between. Germline values: CDR1 MNHNS, CDR2 SASEGT. The CDR3: CASSEARWNSPLHF. CDR3 nucleotides: TGTGCCAGCAGTGAAGCGCGTTGGAATTCACCCCTCCACTTT.

The J gene is TRBJ1-5, the V gene TRBV19; TRBD1 might be the D (5 bases). CDR3 length equals 17 residues. Trimming took off 1 base at V and 0 bases at J, with 13 bases between the two ends. CDR1 and CDR2 from the germline V gene are LNHDA and SQIVND (reference sequence). The CDR3 DNA follows: TGTGCCAGTAGTATAGCTTCTACAGGATCTAGCAATCAGCCCCAGCATTTT. It translates to CASSIASTGSSNQPQHF. Using reference TRBV19 and TRBJ1-5 for the parts outside the CDR3, the full variable domain is DGGITQSPKYLFRKEGQNVTLSCEQNLNHDAMYWYRQDPGQGLRLIYYSQIVNDFQKGDIAEGYSVSREKKESFPLTVTSAQKNPTAFYLCASSIASTGSSNQPQHFGDGTRLSIL.

This clone was detected once. The chain combines TRBV5-1 with TRBJ2-1, with TRBD2 identical over 8 bases. V shed 5 bases, J shed 4 bases, and the junction held 5 bases outside the gene matches. The germline V gene has CDR1 SGHRS and CDR2 YFSETQ. The CDR3 totals 14 residues. The CDR3 loop reads CASRESGGYNEQFF. As DNA, the CDR3 is TGCGCCAGCAGGGAAAGCGGGGGATACAATGAGCAGTTCTTC.

The V gene is TRBV7-5, the J gene TRBJ2-7; the tabulated D call, TRBD1, remains unverified against the DNA. TRBV7-5 is a recognized pseudogene. There are 18 residues in the CDR3. The CDR3 sequence is CARSLPRENGQPAYEQYF. The CDR3 nucleotides are TGTGCCAGAAGCTTACCCCGGGAAAACGGACAGCCAGCCTACGAGCAGTACTTC.

The chain is built from TRBV19 and TRBJ1-3; possibly TRBD1 for D (6 bases). The CDR3 length is 15 residues. The germline gives CDR1 LNHDA, CDR2 SQIVND (reference sequence). V lost 3 bases and J lost 8, with 17 bases in between. In DNA, the CDR3 is TGTGCCAGTAGTATCGGGACAAGGAGTTGGGACACCATATATTTT. This encodes CASSIGTRSWDTIYF.

The chain is built from TRBV6-5 and TRBJ1-6, with D unresolved. Germline CDR1 reads MNHEY; CDR2 reads SVGAGI. V shed 7 bases and J shed 4 bases, with 11 bases lying between them. The CDR3 is made up of 14 amino acids. The CDR3 reads CASTRRDYNSPLHF. The CDR3 region has the DNA TGTGCCAGCACCCGGAGGGATTATAATTCACCCCTCCACTTT.

In DNA form, the CDR3 reads TGTGCCAGCAGCTTCCAGACAGGGGGCTCCCTCGAGCAGTACTTC. This encodes CASSFQTGGSLEQYF. The chain links TRBV13 to TRBJ2-7; TRBD1 matches 10 bases. V dropped 3 bases and J dropped 6; count of bases not matched to a gene: 8. The CDR3 is 15 amino acids. Germline assignment: CDR1 PRHDT and CDR2 FYEKMQ (reference sequence).

The rearrangement links TRBV7-2 to TRBJ2-1; 12 nucleotides match TRBD2. V lost 5 bases and J lost 4; bases outside the gene matches: 6. The CDR3 consists of 16 residues. Per germline, CDR1 SGHTA and CDR2 FQGNSA. In DNA, the CDR3 is TGTGCCAGCAGCCCAGGTGGACTAGCGGGGTACAATGAGCAGTTCTTC. It specifies CASSPGGLAGYNEQFF. Together with reference TRBV7-2 and TRBJ2-1, the CDR3 gives the full variable domain: GAGVSQSPSNKVTEKGKDVELRCDPISGHTALYWYRQSLGQGLEFLIYFQGNSAPDKSGLPSDRFSAERTGGSVSTLTIQRTQQEDSAVYLCASSPGGLAGYNEQFFGPGTRLTVL.

The sample holds one count of this clone. This chain joins TRBV5-8 and TRBJ1-1; TRBD1 aligns across 7 bases. V gave up 8 bases and J gave up 3 bases; unmatched junction bases: 10. CDR1 is SGHTS, CDR2 YDEGEE, per germline. The CDR3 contains 14 residues. As DNA, the CDR3 is TGTGCCAGGGGAGAGGGGGCCCTGTACACTGAAGCTTTCTTT. Translation: CARGEGALYTEAFF. Complete variable domain (other parts from reference TRBV5-8 and TRBJ1-1): EAGVTQSPTHLIKTRGQQATLRCSPISGHTSVYWYQQALGLGLQFLLWYDEGEERNRGNFPPRFSGRQFPNYSSELNVNALELEDSALYLCARGEGALYTEAFFGQGTRLTVV.

The CDR3 region has the DNA TGCGCCAGCAGCCCTCATCCCGGGGGAGGGGAGACCCAGTACTTC. Residues: CASSPHPGGGETQYF. The chain employs TRBV4-3 and TRBJ2-5; 7 nucleotides agree with TRBD2. The ends lost 4 bases at V and 5 bases at J; junction bases unmatched: 10. Per germline, CDR1 LGHNA and CDR2 YSLEER. This CDR3 region has 15 residues.

The chain employs TRBV6-5 and TRBJ1-1, with D possibly being TRBD1 (5 bases). Germline lookup yields CDR1 MNHEY and CDR2 SVGAGI. The CDR3 runs 12 residues. V dropped 5 bases and J dropped 5 bases, with 9 bases sitting between them. CDR3 nucleotides: TGTGCCAGCAGTCCCCAGGGAACTGAAGCTTTCTTT. Residues: CASSPQGTEAFF.

V gene TRBV5-4 combines with J gene TRBJ2-5, with 16 nucleotides matching TRBD2. Trimming cost V 3 bases and J 5 bases; bases outside gene matches: 7. Germline V lookup: CDR1 SGHNT, CDR2 YYREEE (reference sequence). The CDR3 runs 17 residues. The CDR3 DNA follows: TGTGCCAGCAGCTCGGGGACTAGCGGGGGGGCGTGGGAGACCCAGTACTTC. This sequence encodes CASSSGTSGGAWETQYF.